Below are 3 T cell receptor beta chains sequenced from a single sample in a study of blood T cell repertoires in COVID-19 (dated by TCRdb to the early 2020s). Library method: the immunoSEQ multiplex PCR assay. TCRdb holds this immuneACCESS table with in-frame rearrangements only. Some clones are missing; in checked studies, unresolved V genes explain under half, and the rest has no known cause. This sample gives more than 350,000 clones in total; approximately 87% of them show up just once. About a tenth of the sample is in the top ten clones. The sequencing sample was made of PBMCs or T cells enriched from blood (not recorded which). The source is a woman aged 45-65 years who had recovered from COVID-19.

The V and J genes are TRBV7-2 and TRBJ1-4; the D gene is possibly TRBD1 (5 bases). Per germline, CDR1 SGHTA and CDR2 FQGNSA. V lost 7 bases and J lost 4, with 16 bases in between. This CDR3 is built from 15 residues. The CDR3 nucleotides are TGTGCCAGCAATTTAAGGGGAGGGCTTAATGAAAAACTGTTTTTT. Protein: CASNLRGGLNEKLFF.

The chain carries TRBV14 and TRBJ2-2; 7 nucleotides line up with TRBD1. J was trimmed by 7 bases and V by 1 base; bases with no gene match: 18. The germline V gene has CDR1 SGHDN and CDR2 FVKESK. There are 19 residues in the CDR3. CDR3 DNA: TGTGCCAGCAGCCAAGCCCCGTATAAGACAGGGAGAGCACGCGGGGAGCTGTTTTTT. Its translation is CASSQAPYKTGRARGELFF.

The chain joins TRBV6-5 to TRBJ2-5, with 9 bases matching TRBD1. Germline V gene lookup returns CDR1 MNHEY and CDR2 SVGAGI. The CDR3 length is 15 residues. V trimming: 4 bases; J trimming: 5 bases; junction bases outside the gene matches: 8. The chain's CDR3 is CASSSGQGGIETQYF. Here the CDR3 DNA reads TGTGCCAGCAGTTCGGGACAGGGAGGGATCGAGACCCAGTACTTC.